The entry below describes one T cell receptor (beta chain). Per the germline V gene, CDR1 is MRHNA and CDR2 is SNTAGT. Trimming took 2 bases from V and 4 from J, leaving 17 bases between them. This CDR3 region has 16 residues. This sample was taken from a study of CD8 T cells in Susac syndrome. Roughly 0.45 to 1 ug RNA was reverse transcribed with random hexamers. Multiplex immunoSEQ PCR targeted 54 Vbeta and 13 Jbeta TCR beta segments. In TCRdb, the immunoSEQ multiplex PCR reads were re-called with MiXCR into one record per CDR3 protein. The data show some 150,000 distinct CDR3 sequences, 85% to 95% seen once.

This TCR was recovered from a human donor with Susac syndrome. The V call is TRBV6-4, the J call TRBJ2-5, with D perhaps matching TRBD2 (5 bases). Sequenced sample: CD4+ T cells from PBMCs. In DNA, the CDR3 is TGTGCCAGCAGTGACATGGTCTGGGCCAGCGGAGAGACCCAGTACTTC. As protein: CASSDMVWASGETQYF.